This T cell receptor (beta chain) was sequenced for a study of shared clonotypes between healthy human individuals. The repertoire was sequenced with immunoSEQ multiplex PCR; TCRdb's copy has only in-frame clones and lacks some. The sample holds some 2,000,000 clones, roughly 95% seen once. CDR3 size: 15 residues. Germline V gene lookup returns CDR1 SNHLY and CDR2 FYNNEI. J was trimmed by 6 bases and V by 3 bases; bases with no gene match: 7. All participating donors were Caucasian adults from Nashville, Tennessee. A CD45RA-negative memory subset and a CD45RA+ naive subset were separated from the CD4+ cells.

The clonotype was recovered from a man between 18 and 29 years old in good health. Specimen: naive CD4+ T cells sorted from blood. As to subset: CD45RA+ positively selected. V gene TRBV2 combines with J gene TRBJ1-5, with TRBD1 matching 8 bases. The CDR3 nucleotides are TGTGCCAGCAGTGACGACACAGGGGGAAGTCAGCCCCAGCATTTT. Its protein is CASSDDTGGSQPQHF.